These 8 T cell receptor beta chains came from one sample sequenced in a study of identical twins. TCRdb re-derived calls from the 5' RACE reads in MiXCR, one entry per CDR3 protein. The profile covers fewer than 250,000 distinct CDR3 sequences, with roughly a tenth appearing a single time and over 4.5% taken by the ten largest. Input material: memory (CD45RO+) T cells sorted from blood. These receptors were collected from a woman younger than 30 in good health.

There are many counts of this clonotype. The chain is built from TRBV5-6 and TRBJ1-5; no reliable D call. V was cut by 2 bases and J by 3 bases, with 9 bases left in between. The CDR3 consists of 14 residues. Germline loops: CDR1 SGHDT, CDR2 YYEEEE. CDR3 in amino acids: CASSFRDYNQPQHF. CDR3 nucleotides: TGTGCCAGCAGCTTCCGGGATTACAATCAGCCCCAGCATTTT.

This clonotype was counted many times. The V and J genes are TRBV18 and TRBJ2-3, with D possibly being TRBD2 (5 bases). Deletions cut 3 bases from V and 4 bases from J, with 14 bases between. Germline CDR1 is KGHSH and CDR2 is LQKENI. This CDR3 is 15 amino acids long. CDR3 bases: TGTGCCAGCTCACCGCAAGGGAGCGAGGCAGATACGCAGTATTTT. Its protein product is CASSPQGSEADTQYF.

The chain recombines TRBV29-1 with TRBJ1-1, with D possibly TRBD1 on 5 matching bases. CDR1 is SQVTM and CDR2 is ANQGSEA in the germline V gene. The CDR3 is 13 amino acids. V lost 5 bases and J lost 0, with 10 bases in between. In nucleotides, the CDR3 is TGCAGCGTTCCGGGACCGGTGAACACTGAAGCTTTCTTT. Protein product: CSVPGPVNTEAFF.

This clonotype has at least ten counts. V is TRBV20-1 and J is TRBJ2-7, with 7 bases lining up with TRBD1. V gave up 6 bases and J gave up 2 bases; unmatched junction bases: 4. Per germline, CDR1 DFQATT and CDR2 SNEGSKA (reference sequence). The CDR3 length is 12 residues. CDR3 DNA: TGCAGTGCCGGACAGGCGACCTACGAGCAGTACTTC. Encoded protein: CSAGQATYEQYF.

CDR3: CSPKTGTSGYNEQFF. The CDR3 nucleotides read TGCAGCCCAAAAACCGGGACTAGCGGCTACAATGAGCAGTTCTTC. This chain uses TRBV20-1 with TRBJ2-1; 11 bases fit TRBD2. The germline gives CDR1 DFQATT, CDR2 SNEGSKA (reference sequence). This CDR3 contains 15 residues.

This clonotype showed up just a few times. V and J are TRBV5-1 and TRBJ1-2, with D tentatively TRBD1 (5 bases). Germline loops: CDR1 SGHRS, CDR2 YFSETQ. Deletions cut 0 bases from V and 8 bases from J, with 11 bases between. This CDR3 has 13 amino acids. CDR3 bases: TGCGCCAGCAGCTTGGGGGGGAACGGCGGCTACACCTTC. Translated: CASSLGGNGGYTF.

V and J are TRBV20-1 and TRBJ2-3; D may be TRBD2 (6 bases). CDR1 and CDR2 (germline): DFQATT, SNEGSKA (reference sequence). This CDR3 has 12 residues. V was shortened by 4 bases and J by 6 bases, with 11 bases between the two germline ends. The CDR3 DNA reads TGCAGTGCTAAGCACGGGAGTGATACGCAGTATTTT. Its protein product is CSAKHGSDTQYF.

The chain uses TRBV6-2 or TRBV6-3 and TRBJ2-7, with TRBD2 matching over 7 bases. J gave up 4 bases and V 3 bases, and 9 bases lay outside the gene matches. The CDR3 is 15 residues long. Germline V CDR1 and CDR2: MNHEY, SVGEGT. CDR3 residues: CASSYARAGAYEQYF. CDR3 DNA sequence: TGTGCCAGCAGTTATGCCCGGGCGGGAGCGTACGAGCAGTACTTC.